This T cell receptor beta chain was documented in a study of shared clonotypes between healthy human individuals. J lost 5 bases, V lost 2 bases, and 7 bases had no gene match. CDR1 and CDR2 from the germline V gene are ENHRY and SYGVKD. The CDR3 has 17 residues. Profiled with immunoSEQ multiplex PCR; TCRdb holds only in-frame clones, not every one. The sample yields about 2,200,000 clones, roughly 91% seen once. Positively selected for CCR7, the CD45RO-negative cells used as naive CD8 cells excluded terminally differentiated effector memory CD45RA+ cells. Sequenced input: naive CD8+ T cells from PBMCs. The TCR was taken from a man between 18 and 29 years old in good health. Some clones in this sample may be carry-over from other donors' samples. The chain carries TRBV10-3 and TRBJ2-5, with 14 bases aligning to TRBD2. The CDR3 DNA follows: TGTGCCATCAGTGAGATCGAGACTAGCGGGAGGGGTGAGACCCAGTACTTC. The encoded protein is CAISEIETSGRGETQYF.